This T cell receptor (beta chain) was identified during a study of T cells in Graves' hyperthyroidism and ophthalmopathy. The source of the PBMCs was roughly 10 ml of fresh peripheral blood. Germline CDR1 is MNHNS and CDR2 is SASEGT. The CDR3 covers 15 residues. V shed 6 bases and J shed 4 bases, with 18 bases lying between them. This clonotype was seen many times. RNA transcripts gave rise to amplified TCR beta CDR3 regions. The HTBI primer set drove a first-round RT-PCR of the TCR CDR3. TCRdb re-called the multiplex PCR reads through MiXCR, storing one row per CDR3 protein. The sample carries under 350,000 distinct CDR3 sequences, approximately 14% recorded once.

Material for sequencing was blood. This clonotype originated in a woman aged 40 to 49 with Graves' ophthalmopathy. The chain couples TRBV6-1 to TRBJ1-1, with D possibly being TRBD1 (5 bases). The CDR3 loop reads CASRGDPPRTTEAFF. As DNA, the CDR3 is TGTGCCAGCAGAGGGGACCCCCCTAGGACCACTGAAGCTTTCTTT.